A single sample gave rise to the 32 T cell receptor beta chains below, sequenced in a study of T cell responses to AZD1222 COVID-19 vaccine (dated by TCRdb to the early 2020s). The library was generated by the immunoSEQ multiplex PCR assay. Here the immuneACCESS table is served through TCRdb, limited to in-frame sequences with V and J called. Missing clones are a known gap in these copies; in checked studies unresolved V genes cover under half, and the rest lacks a known reason. The sample data list fewer than 55,000 clones, and 90% of these were observed just once. 37% of the sample is held by the ten biggest clonotypes. The time point label corresponds to: about 28 days (+/-7) after the second vaccine dose. The sample in question was peripheral blood, obtained 28 days after the second AZD1222 dose. These receptors were collected from an adult who received the AZD1222 COVID-19 vaccine.

The chain links TRBV2 to TRBJ1-1, with no clear D. This CDR3 has 13 residues. Trimming pared 3 bases from V and 5 bases from J, leaving 10 bases between. Germline loops: CDR1 SNHLY, CDR2 FYNNEI. CDR3 coding DNA: TGTGCCAGCAGTGACATAGGGCGGACTGAAGCTTTCTTT. Its protein is CASSDIGRTEAFF.

The V gene is TRBV6-5, the J gene TRBJ1-2, with D hard to call. Deletions cut 8 bases from V and 8 bases from J, with 15 bases between. CDR1 and CDR2 from the germline V gene are MNHEY and SVGAGI. CDR3 size: 12 residues. The CDR3 reads CASGRATGGYTF. The CDR3, as DNA: TGTGCCAGCGGGAGGGCCACCGGGGGCTACACCTTC.

This clone has a handful of counts. This chain joins TRBV18 and TRBJ1-1; D is ambiguous. V gave up 3 bases and J gave up 1 base, with 15 bases separating them. The CDR3 is 16 amino acids. Germline CDR1 KGHSH, CDR2 LQKENI. Written as DNA, the CDR3 is TGTGCCAGCTCACCCGTCAAGGCCAATGGGAACACTGAAGCTTTCTTT. It translates to CASSPVKANGNTEAFF. The variable domain in full, with the rest retrieved from reference TRBV18 and TRBJ1-1, is NAGVMQNPRHLVRRRGQEARLRCSPMKGHSHVYWYRQLPEEGLKFMVYLQKENIIDESGMPKERFSAEFPKEGPSILRIQQVVRGDSAAYFCASSPVKANGNTEAFFGQGTRLTVV.

This clone was found once. V gene TRBV6-1 combines with J gene TRBJ1-1; D gene ambiguous. CDR1 and CDR2 from the germline V gene are MNHNS and SASEGT. The CDR3 runs 14 residues. Trimming pared 1 base from V and 4 bases from J, leaving 10 bases between. CDR3 nucleotide sequence: TGTGCCAGCAGTGAAGACAGAATAAGCACTGAAGCTTTCTTT. This gives the protein CASSEDRISTEAFF.

This chain joins TRBV7-2 and TRBJ2-7; D is uncertain. Germline loops: CDR1 SGHTA, CDR2 FQGNSA. Deletions cut 1 base from V and 1 base from J, with 11 bases between. The length of the CDR3 is 15 residues. The CDR3 region has the DNA TGTGCCAGCAGCTTAGGAAGGGTAAGGTCCTACGAGCAGTACTTC. As protein: CASSLGRVRSYEQYF.

The chain employs TRBV7-8 and TRBJ1-2; D possibly corresponds to TRBD1 (6 bases). Germline-derived CDR1 and CDR2 are SGHVS and FQNEAQ. Trimming removed 5 bases at V and 0 bases at J, with 13 bases between. The CDR3 covers 15 residues. CDR3 bases: TGTGCCAGCAGCCTAGGGGGTCGAGCTAACTATGGCTACACCTTC. The encoded protein is CASSLGGRANYGYTF.

V gene TRBV7-7 combines with J gene TRBJ2-5, with D uncertain. The germline CDR1 and CDR2 sequences are SSHAT and FNYEAQ (reference sequence). The V end was cut by 5 bases, the J end by 5 bases, with 12 bases between. This CDR3 region has 13 residues. The CDR3, as DNA: TGTGCCAGCAGCCCCGGCAGCTACGAGACCCAGTACTTC. Amino acid sequence: CASSPGSYETQYF.

The chain is built from TRBV6-5 and TRBJ2-1; 7 bases fit TRBD1. The J segment lost 7 bases and the V segment lost 4 bases, leaving 7 bases of the junction unmatched. The CDR3 contains 14 residues. The germline V gene has CDR1 MNHEY and CDR2 SVGAGI. This chain's CDR3 is CASSSLTGRNEQFF. DNA for the CDR3: TGTGCCAGCAGTTCCCTGACAGGGAGAAATGAGCAGTTCTTC.

The chain recombines TRBV5-1 with TRBJ2-7; D ambiguous. The V end lost 0 bases, the J end lost 7 bases, and 14 bases lay between the germline ends. The CDR3 spans 14 residues. The V gene's germline CDR1 is SGHRS and CDR2 YFSETQ. CDR3 sequence (DNA): TGCGCCAGCAGCTTGGAGGCAGGTGTAAGGGAGCAGTACTTC. This sequence encodes CASSLEAGVREQYF. Filled out from reference TRBV5-1 and TRBJ2-7, the complete variable domain reads KAGVTQTPRYLIKTRGQQVTLSCSPISGHRSVSWYQQTPGQGLQFLFEYFSETQRNKGNFPGRFSGRQFSNSRSEMNVSTLELGDSALYLCASSLEAGVREQYFGPGTRLTVT.

V and J are TRBV28 and TRBJ2-7, with 7 bases aligning to TRBD1. CDR1 MDHEN and CDR2 SYDVKM come from the germline V gene. The CDR3 loop spans 14 amino acids. Germline trimming cut 7 bases from V and 3 bases from J; bases unmatched to any gene: 9. CDR3 region: CASTPPGTVYEQYF. The CDR3 bases are TGTGCCAGCACTCCCCCCGGGACAGTCTACGAGCAGTACTTC.

The chain is built from TRBV19 and TRBJ1-2, with D possibly matching TRBD1 (5 bases). Germline V gene data show CDR1 as LNHDA and CDR2 as SQIVND (reference sequence). CDR3 length: 13 residues. V was shortened by 11 bases and J by 4 bases, with 17 bases between the two germline ends. The CDR3 nucleotides are TGTGCCGTGAAGAGGGGCATAGGCTATGGCTACACCTTC. It is translated as CAVKRGIGYGYTF. Drawing the rest from reference TRBV19 and TRBJ1-2, the complete variable domain is DGGITQSPKYLFRKEGQNVTLSCEQNLNHDAMYWYRQDPGQGLRLIYYSQIVNDFQKGDIAEGYSVSREKKESFPLTVTSAQKNPTAFYLCAVKRGIGYGYTFGSGTRLTVV.

The chain links TRBV6-5 to TRBJ1-2; D gene unclear. The germline V and J ends were trimmed by 7 bases and 3 bases, with 15 bases remaining between them. This CDR3 contains 14 residues. Germline V gene lookup returns CDR1 MNHEY and CDR2 SVGAGI. CDR3 bases: TGTGCCAGCACCCGGGCGTCTTCGGACTATGGCTACACCTTC. Amino acid sequence: CASTRASSDYGYTF.

The CDR3: CASSATGWQETQYF. The CDR3 nucleotides read TGTGCCAGCAGCGCGACAGGTTGGCAAGAGACCCAGTACTTC. The chain combines TRBV9 with TRBJ2-5; perhaps TRBD1 as D (6 bases). The V gene's germline CDR1 is SGDLS and CDR2 YYNGEE. The CDR3 sequence is 14 residues long. With 3 bases removed from V and 2 bases from J, the gap between germline ends came to 11 bases.

The gene calls are TRBV7-2 and TRBJ2-5; D remains unclear. This CDR3 spans 13 amino acids. V was pared by 4 bases and J by 5 bases, with 11 bases between. CDR1 is SGHTA and CDR2 is FQGNSA in the germline V gene. The CDR3 sequence is CASSSAGRETQYF. The DNA for the CDR3 is TGTGCCAGCAGCTCAGCCGGTCGTGAGACCCAGTACTTC.

This CDR3 reads CASSLARGPNTGELFF. The CDR3 region has the DNA TGTGCCAGCAGCTTAGCCCGGGGCCCGAACACCGGGGAGCTGTTTTTT. The chain joins TRBV7-7 to TRBJ2-2, with D perhaps being TRBD1 or TRBD2 (5 bases each). The CDR3 has 16 amino acids. V was pared by 0 bases and J by 0 bases, with 8 bases between. The germline V gene has CDR1 SSHAT and CDR2 FNYEAQ (reference sequence).

The chain uses TRBV4-3 and TRBJ2-3; 15 bases fit TRBD2. Unmatched junction bases numbered 5, after V lost 0 bases and J lost 4 bases. CDR3 length equals 18 residues. Looked up from germline, CDR1 is LGHNA and CDR2 is YSLEER. The CDR3 coding sequence is TGCGCCAGCAGCCAAGATCTGGGACTAGCGGGGGGCGCAGATACGCAGTATTTT. This translates into CASSQDLGLAGGADTQYF.

This chain uses TRBV3-1 (or the pseudogene TRBV3-2) with TRBJ1-2; D gene unclear. The CDR3 has 13 residues. Trimming removed 0 bases from V and 6 bases from J, with 8 bases in between. Germline CDR1 is LGHDT and CDR2 is YNNKEL (reference sequence). The CDR3 protein is CASSQDLRNGYTF. The CDR3 coding sequence is TGTGCCAGCAGCCAAGATTTGCGGAATGGCTACACCTTC.

The V gene is TRBV7-8, the J gene TRBJ1-1; D call uncertain. The CDR3 covers 12 residues. Trimming took 5 bases from V and 8 from J, leaving 12 bases between them. The V gene's germline CDR1 is SGHVS and CDR2 FQNEAQ. For the CDR3, the DNA is TGTGCCAGCAGCCGGGCCGGTGGGGAAGCTTTCTTT. Amino acids: CASSRAGGEAFF.

The chain is built from TRBV7-9 and TRBJ1-6; D is perhaps TRBD1 (5 bases). This CDR3 has 12 residues. Germline V gene sequence: CDR1 SEHNR, CDR2 FQNEAQ (reference sequence). The V gene lost 5 bases and the J gene lost 8 bases, with 7 bases spanning the gap. This chain's CDR3 is CASSGRDSPLHF. The DNA for the CDR3 is TGTGCCAGCAGCGGCAGGGATTCACCCCTCCACTTT.

The rearrangement joins TRBV14 to TRBJ1-4; unclear D gene. Germline lookup yields CDR1 SGHDN and CDR2 FVKESK. The length of the CDR3 is 16 residues. The V and J ends lost 1 base and 2 bases respectively, with 11 bases between them. The CDR3 sequence is CASSQGRGSTNEKLFF. The CDR3 DNA follows: TGTGCCAGCAGCCAAGGTCGAGGGTCCACTAATGAAAAACTGTTTTTT.

This clone was recorded a few times. The V and J genes are TRBV11-2 and TRBJ1-1, with 10 bases lining up with TRBD1. CDR3 length equals 16 residues. V lost 6 bases, J lost 8 bases, and 15 bases stayed unmatched. Germline assignment: CDR1 SGHAT and CDR2 FQNNGV. The DNA of the CDR3 is TGTGCCAGCAGGGCGGTGGGTAGGACAGGGGGTAGGGAAGCTTTCTTT. Its translation is CASRAVGRTGGREAFF.

V and J are TRBV12-5 and TRBJ2-5, with TRBD1 matching 7 bases. The trim removed 6 bases at V and 6 bases at J, leaving 4 bases unmatched. The germline V gene has CDR1 LGHNT and CDR2 FRNRAP. The CDR3 has 12 residues. CDR3 sequence reads: CASGLQGKTQYF. DNA of the CDR3: TGTGCTAGTGGACTACAGGGGAAGACCCAGTACTTC. Filled out from reference TRBV12-5 and TRBJ2-5, the complete variable domain reads DARVTQTPRHKVTEMGQEVTMRCQPILGHNTVFWYRQTMMQGLELLAYFRNRAPLDDSGMPKDRFSAEMPDATLATLKIQPSEPRDSAVYFCASGLQGKTQYFGPGTRLLVL.

This clone was seen a few times. This chain uses TRBV7-2 with TRBJ1-2; 7 bases map to TRBD1. Germline loops: CDR1 SGHTA, CDR2 FQGNSA. CDR3 length equals 13 residues. V trimming: 5 bases; J trimming: 6 bases; junction bases outside the gene matches: 6. The CDR3 region is CASSRDRVHGYTF. The CDR3 nucleotides read TGTGCCAGCAGCCGCGACAGGGTGCATGGCTACACCTTC.

The chain recombines TRBV7-2 with TRBJ1-2; 7 bases map to TRBD1. Germline values: CDR1 SGHTA, CDR2 FQGNSA. V lost 3 bases to trimming and J lost 8 bases; unmatched junction nucleotides: 12. This CDR3 has 15 amino acids. The chain's CDR3 is CASSLGQTGEGGYTF. The DNA of the CDR3 is TGTGCCAGCAGCTTGGGACAGACGGGAGAAGGAGGCTACACCTTC.

V is TRBV5-1 and J is TRBJ1-2; 7 positions agree with TRBD1. The V gene end was trimmed by 4 bases and the J gene end by 8 bases; junction bases not matched to a gene: 8. The CDR3 is made up of 13 amino acids. Germline CDR1 and CDR2: SGHRS and YFSETQ. CDR3 residues: CASSPVGQAGYTF. The CDR3, as DNA: TGCGCCAGCAGCCCGGTCGGACAGGCAGGCTACACCTTC.

V gene TRBV7-7 combines with J gene TRBJ2-2, with 9 bases fitting TRBD1. The V gene end was trimmed by 6 bases and the J gene end by 3 bases; junction bases not matched to a gene: 8. Germline CDR1 is SSHAT and CDR2 is FNYEAQ (reference sequence). CDR3 length: 16 residues. CDR3 loop: CASSPTGGGYTGELFF. The CDR3 bases are TGTGCCAGCAGTCCGACAGGGGGTGGATACACCGGGGAGCTGTTTTTT.

The rearrangement joins TRBV7-9 to TRBJ2-2; 12 positions match TRBD1. The junction had 3 bases not matched to a gene; V was cut back by 3 bases and J by 4 bases. Looked up from germline, CDR1 is SEHNR and CDR2 is FQNEAQ (reference sequence). This CDR3 spans 16 amino acids. CDR3 nucleotide sequence: TGTGCCAGCAGCTTGGGACAGGGGGCCCCCACCGGGGAGCTGTTTTTT. Encoded protein: CASSLGQGAPTGELFF.

In its sample, this clone was seen a few times. The V and J genes are TRBV6-1 and TRBJ1-5; tentatively, D is TRBD1 (5 bases). V gave up 0 bases and J gave up 0 bases, with 9 bases separating them. CDR3 length: 16 amino acids. The germline gives CDR1 MNHNS, CDR2 SASEGT. The CDR3 DNA reads TGTGCCAGCAGTGAAGCGCCCAGGGCTAGCAATCAGCCCCAGCATTTT. It specifies CASSEAPRASNQPQHF.

The V call is TRBV7-9, the J call TRBJ1-6; D possibly corresponds to TRBD1 (6 bases). This CDR3 has 16 amino acids. The V gene's germline CDR1 is SEHNR and CDR2 FQNEAQ (reference sequence). V was shortened by 1 base and J by 5 bases, with 12 bases between the two germline ends. The CDR3 region has the DNA TGTGCCAGCAGCTTAGAGCCAGGGGTTAATAATTCACCCCTCCACTTT. This sequence encodes CASSLEPGVNNSPLHF.

As concerns this clone: Other DNA sequences in this sample translate to the same CDR3. The chain combines TRBV13 with TRBJ2-1; possibly TRBD2 for D (6 bases). Trimming stripped 5 bases from V and 5 bases from J, with 13 bases between. The germline V gene encodes CDR1 PRHDT and CDR2 FYEKMQ (reference sequence). The CDR3 loop spans 14 amino acids. The CDR3 here is CASSLTSTDNEQFF. The DNA for the CDR3 is TGTGCCAGCAGCCTGACTAGTACGGACAATGAGCAGTTCTTC.

The chain employs TRBV5-6 and TRBJ1-5; a weak D match, TRBD1 (6 bases). CDR3 length equals 16 residues. Between the trimmed V and J ends, which lost 2 bases and 2 bases, there was a span of 14 bases. Per the germline V gene, CDR1 is SGHDT and CDR2 is YYEEEE. DNA for the CDR3: TGTGCCAGCAGCTTCCAGGGTCCAGGGGGCAATCAGCCCCAGCATTTT. Translation: CASSFQGPGGNQPQHF.

The chain links TRBV6-5 to TRBJ2-7; the D gene could be TRBD1 or TRBD2 (5 bases each). The CDR3 extends over 14 amino acids. V lost 7 bases, J lost 3 bases, and 16 bases lay in between. Per the germline V gene, CDR1 is MNHEY and CDR2 is SVGAGI. The CDR3 loop reads CASTRGTGNYEQYF. The CDR3 nucleotides read TGTGCCAGCACCCGGGGAACAGGAAACTACGAGCAGTACTTC.